These T cell receptor beta chains were read from a single sample in a study of early T cells in non-severe SARS-CoV-2 infection. MiXCR was run by TCRdb on the 5' RACE reads, yielding one entry per CDR3 protein. The repertoire holds roughly 93,000 distinct CDR3 sequences, with around 10% as singletons. Sequencing was performed on whole blood. All receptors derive from an adult who was a healthcare worker with PCR-confirmed SARS-CoV-2 infection or an uninfected control (not recorded which). CDR3s include the opening cysteine and the closing phenylalanine or tryptophan. The D gene is left open where the match is weak. Clone size, where shown, is once, few, many, or a class for clones that have expanded.

TRBJ2-7 | few | . | TRBV29-1 | TGCAGCGTTGAAAAAGCTTACGAGCAGTACTTC | CSVEKAYEQYF
TRBJ1-1 | . | . | TRBV12-3/TRBV12-4 | TGTGCCAGCAGCTTTCTCGATCGGGAGACTGAAGCTTTCTTT | CASSFLDRETEAFF
TRBJ2-1 | . | . | TRBV4-2 | TGTGCCAGCAGCGAAGCAGAGGGGCCTTCCAATGAGCAGTTCTTC | CASSEAEGPSNEQFF
TRBJ2-4 | many | . | TRBV10-2 | TGCGCCAGCACTGTAGAAGCCAAAAACATTCAGTACTTC | CASTVEAKNIQYF
TRBJ2-7 | . | TRBD2 | TRBV20-1 | TGCAGTGCTCCGAGGGGAACTAGCGGGACGAGCGAGCAGTACTTC | CSAPRGTSGTSEQYF
TRBJ2-3 | . | . | TRBV3-1 | TGTGCCAGCAGCCGAGTGGGGGGCCTCACAGATACGCAGTATTTT | CASSRVGGLTDTQYF
TRBJ1-1 | few | . | TRBV28 | TGTGCCAGTACACGGGCAGGTGACAACACTGAAGCTTTCTTT | CASTRAGDNTEAFF
TRBJ2-7 | . | . | TRBV30 | TGTGCCTGGACGGCGTCTTCTATGTACGAGCAGTACTTC | CAWTASSMYEQYF
TRBJ2-5 | many | . | TRBV5-1 | TGCGCCAGCAGCCCTGGAAGTCGGAGGGTGAACCAAGAGACCCAGTACTTC | CASSPGSRRVNQETQYF
TRBJ2-5 | . | . | TRBV2 | TGTGCCAGCAGCGACGCCGGGGGCGAAGAGACCCAGTACTTC | CASSDAGGEETQYF
TRBJ1-1 | once | . | TRBV29-1 | TGCAGCGTTGACGTAGGGGTACCGAACACTGAAGCTTTCTTT | CSVDVGVPNTEAFF
TRBJ2-1 | many | TRBD2 | TRBV6-2/TRBV6-3 | TGTGCCAGCACCCCCCGACTAGCGGGAGATGAGCAGTTCTTC | CASTPRLAGDEQFF
TRBJ1-2 | . | TRBD1 | TRBV29-1 | TGCAGCGTTGAGCAGGGGGCCGGCTACACCTTC | CSVEQGAGYTF
TRBJ2-2 | many | . | TRBV7-9 | TGTGCCAGCAGCTTAGGGGTTCTCACCGGGGAGCTGTTTTTT | CASSLGVLTGELFF
TRBJ2-7 | . | TRBD2 | TRBV3-1 | TGTGCCAGCAGGAGCGGGAGGGCCTACGAGCAGTACTTC | CASRSGRAYEQYF
TRBJ1-4 | few | . | TRBV15 | TGTGCCACCAGCAGAGCTCTGAATGAAAAACTGTTTTTT | CATSRALNEKLFF
TRBJ2-3 | . | TRBD1 | TRBV6-6 | TGTGCCACCGACAGGGGAGACACAGATACGCAGTATTTT | CATDRGDTDTQYF
TRBJ2-1 | . | . | TRBV7-7 | TGTGCCAGCAGCCGCGGGCAGAATACCTACAATGAGCAGTTCTTC | CASSRGQNTYNEQFF
TRBJ2-3 | few | TRBD2 | TRBV7-3 | TGTGCCAGCAGCTTAAGCGGCGGGAGAGGGACAGATACGCAGTATTTT | CASSLSGGRGTDTQYF
TRBJ2-3 | many | TRBD2 | TRBV11-1 | TGTGCCAGCCGGTCCCAGACTAGCGGCACAGATACGCAGTATTTT | CASRSQTSGTDTQYF
TRBJ2-1 | many | . | TRBV5-1 | TGCGCCAGCAGCTTGTCCAATGAGCAGTTCTTC | CASSLSNEQFF
TRBJ2-7 | few | TRBD1 | TRBV7-9 | TGTGCCAGCAGCTTAGCGTTGACAGGGGGCGAGCAGTACTTC | CASSLALTGGEQYF
TRBJ2-7 | many | . | TRBV4-1 | TGCGCCAGCAGCCAAGTGGCCGGGGCCTCCTCCTACGAGCAGTACTTC | CASSQVAGASSYEQYF
TRBJ2-7 | . | . | TRBV5-1 | TGCGCCAGCAGCTCCCCCCCCGGGGACCGAAGGGAGCAGTACTTC | CASSSPPGDRREQYF
TRBJ2-3 | few | TRBD2 | TRBV6-2/TRBV6-3 | TGTGCCAGCAGTTACCCTAGCGGGGCCACAGATACGCAGTATTTT | CASSYPSGATDTQYF
TRBJ1-1 | few | TRBD1 | TRBV6-1 | TGTGCCACAGACAGGGGCATGGGCTTTACTGAAGCTTTCTTT | CATDRGMGFTEAFF
TRBJ1-2 | few | TRBD1 | TRBV7-2 | TGTGCCAGCAGCCTCATTGACAGGGGACTTAACTATGGCTACACCTTC | CASSLIDRGLNYGYTF
TRBJ2-3 | . | . | TRBV2 | TGTGCCAGCAGTGGAACTAGCCGACCAGATACGCAGTATTTT | CASSGTSRPDTQYF
TRBJ2-3 | . | . | TRBV5-1 | TGCGCCAGCAGCTTGGCCCCTCCTAGGGGCACAGATACGCAGTATTTT | CASSLAPPRGTDTQYF
TRBJ1-4 | . | TRBD1 | TRBV5-1 | TGCGCCAGCACATCTCGGACAGGGACAGATGAAAAACTGTTTTTT | CASTSRTGTDEKLFF
TRBJ1-1 | few | . | TRBV2 | TGTGCCAGCAGTGAAGGTGACATTTGGAGTACTGAAGCTTTCTTT | CASSEGDIWSTEAFF
TRBJ2-7 | . | . | TRBV29-1 | TGCAGCGCAGGAACAGAGTCCTACGAGCAGTACTTC | CSAGTESYEQYF
TRBJ2-7 | few | . | TRBV29-1 | TGCAGCGTTGAGGGTATGCGGGAGCAGTACTTC | CSVEGMREQYF
TRBJ2-7 | many | . | TRBV2 | TGTGCCAGCAGCTATACAGAAGACGAGCAGTACTTC | CASSYTEDEQYF
TRBJ1-1 | few | TRBD1 | TRBV20-1 | TGCAGTGCTAGAGTGCTTGGGACAGGGGATGTATATACTGAAGCTTTCTTT | CSARVLGTGDVYTEAFF
TRBJ2-1 | . | . | TRBV6-5 | TGTGCCAGCAGTTCTACGGCAGAGATATACAATGAGCAGTTCTTC | CASSSTAEIYNEQFF
TRBJ2-7 | . | . | TRBV5-1 | TGCGCCAGCAGCTTGGAGGGAACCTACGAGCAGTACTTC | CASSLEGTYEQYF
TRBJ2-2 | many | . | TRBV19 | TGTGCCAGTAGTATACTGCCAGGGACCGGGGAGCTGTTTTTT | CASSILPGTGELFF
TRBJ1-6 | few | . | TRBV10-2 | TGCGCCAGCAGTCCGGGGACGGTCTATAATTCACCCCTCCACTTT | CASSPGTVYNSPLHF
TRBJ1-1 | . | . | TRBV2 | TGTGCCAGCACTACGGGAAGGGTGAACACTGAAGCTTTCTTT | CASTTGRVNTEAFF
TRBJ1-2 | many | . | TRBV25-1 | TGTGCCAGCAGTGATTCCCACAGGGACTATGGCTACACCTTC | CASSDSHRDYGYTF
TRBJ2-2 | many | . | TRBV27 | TGTGCCAGCAGTTCTCGGGGGACATTTGAGAACACCGGGGAGCTGTTTTTT | CASSSRGTFENTGELFF
TRBJ2-1 | many | TRBD2 | TRBV12-3/TRBV12-4 | TGTGCCAGCAGTTCCGGGACTAGCGGGCCCGGCGGACGGATTGAGCAGTTCTTC | CASSSGTSGPGGRIEQFF
TRBJ2-7 | few | . | TRBV7-9 | TGTGCCAGCAGCTTGGGGTATAGAAAGGCCCGCTACGAGCAGTACTTC | CASSLGYRKARYEQYF
TRBJ2-2 | many | . | TRBV18 | TGTGCCAGCTCACCAAGCCGCACCGGGGAGCTGTTTTTT | CASSPSRTGELFF
TRBJ1-1 | many | . | TRBV28 | . | CASSFGSGYDTEAFF